Below are 21 T cell receptor beta chains sequenced from a single sample in a study of post-analysis software for immune sequencing data. Findings of the study overall: TRBV segments more frequent in patients than in controls numbered roughly five and included TRBV5-6, TRBV5-1 and TRBV20-1.

No antigen has been identified for these receptors. Incorporated into the TCR beta cDNA libraries were unique molecular identifiers, which served to reduce PCR and sequencing biases. MiXCR was run by TCRdb on the PCR reads, yielding one entry per CDR3 protein. The sample contains about 770,000 distinct CDR3 sequences, more than 45% of which appear only once. Sample: blood. All receptors come from a girl between 5 and 17 years old with multiple sclerosis.

The gene calls are TRBV20-1 and TRBJ2-5; D is uncertain. V was cut by 4 bases and J by 1 base, with 10 bases left in between. The CDR3 covers 13 residues. Germline V gene data show CDR1 as DFQATT and CDR2 as SNEGSKA (reference sequence). CDR3 bases: TGCAGTGCTATGGCGACAACCCAAGAGACCCAGTACTTC. It specifies CSAMATTQETQYF.

This clonotype has only a few counts. This chain links TRBV20-1 with TRBJ2-1, with TRBD2 matching 9 bases. The CDR3 length is 14 residues. V lost 2 bases, J lost 7 bases, and 6 bases stayed unmatched. CDR1 is DFQATT, CDR2 SNEGSKA, per germline (reference sequence). The CDR3, as DNA: TGCAGTGCTAGAAACTTAGCGGGAGATAATGAGCAGTTCTTC. Residues: CSARNLAGDNEQFF.

The J gene is TRBJ1-6, the V gene TRBV6-5, with D hard to call. Trimming pared 0 bases from V and 7 bases from J, leaving 13 bases between. CDR1 and CDR2 from the germline V gene are MNHEY and SVGAGI. The CDR3 runs to 16 residues. The CDR3 DNA follows: TGTGCCAGCAGTTACTCACCGCGGGTAGGGAATTCACCCCTCCACTTT. Its translation is CASSYSPRVGNSPLHF.

This clonotype occurred a few times. The genes are TRBV12-3 or TRBV12-4 and TRBJ2-1; D uncertain. The CDR3 loop spans 14 amino acids. Trimming removed 6 bases at V and 8 bases at J, with 17 bases between. CDR3 sequence: CASSHTSGWDEQFF. The CDR3 DNA reads as TGTGCCAGCAGCCACACGTCCGGGTGGGATGAGCAGTTCTTC.

The chain couples TRBV3-1 to TRBJ2-7, with D tentatively TRBD2 (6 bases). The CDR3 runs to 15 residues. V was clipped by 1 base and J by 1 base, with 11 bases between them. From germline, CDR1 is LGHDT and CDR2 YNNKEL (reference sequence). The CDR3 DNA reads as TGTGCCAGCAGCCAAGCGCGCGGGACTTCCTACGAGCAGTACTTC. As protein: CASSQARGTSYEQYF.

This clonotype was seen only a few times. This chain links TRBV12-3 or TRBV12-4 with TRBJ2-7, with 11 bases fitting TRBD2. With 0 bases clipped from V and 2 bases from J, the junction kept 3 bases outside the gene matches. This CDR3 has 16 amino acids. Here the CDR3 DNA reads TGTGCCAGCAGTTTAGCTCTAGCGGGAGGCCCCTACGAGCAGTACTTC. Its translation: CASSLALAGGPYEQYF.

In its sample, this clonotype was seen a few times. J is TRBJ2-3 and V is TRBV5-6, with 7 positions matching TRBD1. The CDR3 has 15 amino acids. CDR1 is SGHDT, CDR2 YYEEEE, per germline. The junction had 4 bases not matched to a gene; V was cut back by 1 base and J by 2 bases. This CDR3 reads CASSLLDRSTDTQYF. The CDR3 DNA is TGTGCCAGCAGCTTGTTGGACAGGTCCACAGATACGCAGTATTTT.

V is TRBV29-1 and J is TRBJ1-1; D gene ambiguous. The CDR3 length is 14 residues. Trimming took off 1 base at V and 3 bases at J, with 12 bases between the two ends. CDR1 and CDR2 from the germline V gene are SQVTM and ANQGSEA. CDR3 DNA: TGCAGCGTTGAAGTGAGGAAACATCACACTGAAGCTTTCTTT. Translation gives CSVEVRKHHTEAFF.

This clonotype was counted only a few times. The V gene is TRBV29-1, the J gene TRBJ2-1; D is undetermined. The CDR3 consists of 16 residues. Trimming shortened V by 6 bases and J by 0 bases, and 18 bases separated the two germline ends. Germline CDR1 and CDR2: SQVTM and ANQGSEA. The CDR3 DNA sequence: TGCAGCGTGGCCCCCGGCAGGCCGAGCTCCTACAATGAGCAGTTCTTC. Translated, it gives CSVAPGRPSSYNEQFF.

In this sample, this clonotype turned up a few times. V and J are TRBV20-1 and TRBJ2-5, with D possibly being TRBD2 (5 bases). Germline CDR1 DFQATT, CDR2 SNEGSKA (reference sequence). The length of the CDR3 is 11 residues. The CDR3 is CKAEHRETQYF. The CDR3 DNA reads TGCAAAGCGGAACACCGAGAGACCCAGTACTTC.

The chain carries TRBV6-5 and TRBJ2-1; 8 positions match TRBD2. The CDR3 loop spans 14 amino acids. The V gene's germline CDR1 is MNHEY and CDR2 SVGAGI. The V gene end was trimmed by 7 bases and the J gene end by 9 bases; junction bases not matched to a gene: 11. The CDR3 loop is CASTLTGGITEQFF. The CDR3 DNA follows: TGTGCCAGCACCTTAACGGGAGGGATTACTGAGCAGTTCTTC.

J is TRBJ2-1 and V is TRBV7-9; 9 positions agree with TRBD2. The CDR3 covers 16 residues. Germline V lookup: CDR1 SEHNR, CDR2 FQNEAQ (reference sequence). V was clipped by 1 base and J by 6 bases; unmatched bases: 7. DNA for the CDR3: TGTGCCAGCAGCTTAGAAGGACTAGCGATGGTCAATGAGCAGTTCTTC. Translating it yields CASSLEGLAMVNEQFF.

This clonotype was counted between two and nine times. The chain has TRBV12-3 or TRBV12-4 and TRBJ2-1, with 9 bases matching TRBD2. The CDR3 is 13 residues long. J gave up 8 bases and V 2 bases, and 1 base lay outside the gene matches. CDR3 residues: CASSLLAGHEQFF. CDR3 in DNA: TGTGCCAGCAGTTTACTAGCGGGGCATGAGCAGTTCTTC.

This clonotype was detected only a few times. The V gene is TRBV29-1, the J gene TRBJ2-1; the match to TRBD2 covers 13 bases. This CDR3 has 14 amino acids. Germline V gene sequence: CDR1 SQVTM, CDR2 ANQGSEA. The trim removed 7 bases at V and 8 bases at J, leaving 8 bases unmatched. The CDR3 sequence is CSARTSGRFDEQFF. CDR3 sequence (DNA): TGCAGCGCCAGGACTAGCGGGAGATTTGATGAGCAGTTCTTC.

This clonotype was found a few times. This chain links TRBV30 with TRBJ2-6; D is uncertain. CDR1 is GTSNPN, CDR2 SVGIG, per germline (reference sequence). The CDR3 covers 12 residues. Trimming shortened V by 7 bases and J by 6 bases, and 10 bases separated the two germline ends. The CDR3 bases are TGTGCCTCTCGCGATGCGGCCAACGTCCTGACTTTC. The encoded protein is CASRDAANVLTF. Filled out from reference TRBV30 and TRBJ2-6, the complete variable domain reads SQTIHQWPATLVQPVGSPLSLECTVEGTSNPNLYWYRQAAGRGLQLLFYSVGIGQISSEVPQNLSASRPQDRQFILSSKKLLLSDSGFYLCASRDAANVLTFGAGSRLTVL.

The CDR3 reads CASSLLLAGGIYEQYF. In nucleotides, the CDR3 is TGTGCCAGCAGTTTGTTGCTAGCGGGCGGCATCTACGAGCAGTACTTC. The J gene is TRBJ2-7, the V gene TRBV28, with TRBD2 matching over 8 bases. CDR3 length: 16 amino acids. Germline V gene data show CDR1 as MDHEN and CDR2 as SYDVKM. With V trimmed by 3 bases and J by 3 bases, 10 bases remained unmatched.

This clonotype was picked up many times. The chain joins TRBV29-1 to TRBJ1-6; 9 bases agree with TRBD1. J was trimmed by 9 bases and V by 4 bases; bases with no gene match: 13. The CDR3 covers 16 residues. Germline CDR1 SQVTM, CDR2 ANQGSEA. CDR3 amino acids: CSVAPPWDRAPSPLHF. The CDR3 region has the DNA TGCAGCGTTGCGCCCCCCTGGGACAGGGCGCCTTCACCCCTCCACTTT.

Many counts were recorded for this clonotype. DNA of the CDR3: TGTGCCAGCAGTGAACTCCGTGGCGGGGGGTCTAGGGATGAGCAGTTCTTC. Translating it yields CASSELRGGGSRDEQFF. The chain recombines TRBV25-1 with TRBJ2-1; 8 nucleotides agree with TRBD2. Germline-derived CDR1 and CDR2 are MGHDK and SYGVNS. V lost 2 bases and J lost 8; bases outside the gene matches: 14. The CDR3 is 17 residues long.

This chain uses TRBV7-3 with TRBJ2-1, with TRBD2 matching over 12 bases. V gave up 4 bases and J gave up 7 bases; unmatched junction bases: 11. Germline CDR1 reads SGHTA; CDR2 reads FQGTGA. The CDR3 is made up of 17 amino acids. CDR3 coding DNA: TGTGCCAGCAGCTCTCTGATACTAGCGGGAGGATCTAATGAGCAGTTCTTC. It is translated as CASSSLILAGGSNEQFF.

The genes are TRBV6-5 and TRBJ2-1; the D gene could be TRBD1 or TRBD2 (5 bases each). Judging by the DNA end, TRBJ2-7 fits better; the J call may be wrong. Germline loops: CDR1 MNHEY, CDR2 SVGAGI. The CDR3 is made up of 14 amino acids. The chain's CDR3 is CASSWGPPQNEQYF. The CDR3 nucleotides are TGTGCCAGCAGTTGGGGACCCCCTCAGAACGAGCAGTACTTC.

This chain joins TRBV14 and TRBJ1-2; no definite D call. Per germline, CDR1 SGHDN and CDR2 FVKESK. This CDR3 spans 15 amino acids. V lost 0 bases, J lost 4 bases, and 12 bases lay in between. DNA of the CDR3: TGTGCCAGCAGCCAAGAAGGAAGGGAAAGCTATGGCTACACCTTC. Amino acid sequence: CASSQEGRESYGYTF.